These 28 T cell receptor beta chains were sequenced from one sample in a study of CD8+CD57+ T cells in acquired aplastic anemia. CD8+CD57+ cell expansion, shown by flow cytometry, had occurred in the patients selected for sequencing. Researchers used genomic DNA as the template to profile TCR beta VDJ and CDR3. TCRdb recomputed calls from the reads with MiXCR, one row per CDR3 protein. The table lists 80,000 or so distinct CDR3 sequences, around 70% of them singletons. Sequenced input: sorted CD4+, CD8+, or CD8+CD57+ T cells (not recorded which) from PBMCs. Receptors originate from a human donor with aplastic anemia.

In its sample, this clonotype was seen a few times. The rearrangement uses TRBV27 and TRBJ1-1; 7 bases match TRBD1. This CDR3 spans 14 amino acids. Per germline, CDR1 MNHEY and CDR2 SMNVEV (reference sequence). The junction had 8 bases not matched to a gene; V was cut back by 6 bases and J by 4 bases. The CDR3 bases are TGTGCCAGCAGCTCCGGGACAGCCCCCACTGAAGCTTTCTTT. The encoded protein is CASSSGTAPTEAFF.

V and J are TRBV19 and TRBJ1-2; 8 positions match TRBD1. This CDR3 is 14 amino acids long. CDR1 is LNHDA and CDR2 is SQIVND in the germline V gene (reference sequence). V lost 4 bases, J lost 3 bases, and 4 bases stayed unmatched. Here the CDR3 reads CASSTPGQDYGYTF. The CDR3 DNA is TGTGCCAGTAGTACTCCGGGACAGGACTATGGCTACACCTTC.

The J gene is TRBJ2-7, the V gene TRBV10-3; no firm D call. Germline CDR1 is ENHRY and CDR2 is SYGVKD. The germline V and J ends were trimmed by 6 bases and 4 bases, with 13 bases remaining between them. This CDR3 comprises 13 residues. This chain's CDR3 is CAISFDGNYEQYF. Here the CDR3 DNA reads TGTGCCATCAGCTTCGACGGAAATTACGAGCAGTACTTC.

This clonotype turned up a few times. The chain carries TRBV27 and TRBJ2-1, with 7 bases lining up with TRBD2. The CDR3 covers 13 residues. CDR1 is MNHEY, CDR2 SMNVEV, per germline (reference sequence). J was trimmed by 8 bases and V by 6 bases; bases with no gene match: 7. The CDR3 DNA reads TGTGCCAGCAGCGGCGGGAGTTTCTATGAGCAGTTCTTC. Amino acid sequence: CASSGGSFYEQFF.

The genes are TRBV10-3 and TRBJ1-2; D might be TRBD1 (6 bases). This CDR3 comprises 16 residues. Trimming shortened V by 2 bases and J by 8 bases, and 21 bases separated the two germline ends. CDR1 ENHRY and CDR2 SYGVKD come from the germline V gene. The CDR3 reads CAISESRTVSVAGYTF. DNA of the CDR3: TGTGCCATCAGTGAGAGTCGGACAGTCTCGGTCGCCGGCTACACCTTC.

The CDR3 protein is CASDRVRGGELFF. The CDR3 region has the DNA TGTGCCAGCGACAGGGTCCGCGGCGGGGAGCTGTTTTTT. This chain connects TRBV19 to TRBJ2-2, with 7 positions matching TRBD1. This CDR3 region has 13 residues. CDR1 and CDR2 (germline): LNHDA, SQIVND (reference sequence). V shed 9 bases, J shed 7 bases, and the junction held 8 bases outside the gene matches.

This sequence joins TRBV2 and TRBJ2-5; D call uncertain. Germline CDR1 is SNHLY and CDR2 is FYNNEI. Trimming shortened V by 5 bases and J by 6 bases, and 13 bases separated the two germline ends. This CDR3 has 13 residues. CDR3 protein: CASSYYGTKTQYF. The CDR3 DNA is TGTGCCAGCAGTTATTACGGAACCAAGACCCAGTACTTC.

V and J are TRBV2 and TRBJ2-5; TRBD1 or TRBD2 may be the D gene (5 bases each). The CDR3 runs 13 residues. Germline assignment: CDR1 SNHLY and CDR2 FYNNEI. V lost 4 bases to trimming and J lost 5 bases, with 11 bases between them. This CDR3 is CASSGGGGETQYF. As DNA, the CDR3 is TGTGCCAGCAGTGGGGGCGGCGGGGAGACCCAGTACTTC.

This clonotype was found once. The chain recombines TRBV29-1 with TRBJ2-3; D is unresolved. V was pared by 3 bases and J by 9 bases, with 1 base between. The CDR3 has 8 residues. The germline CDR1 and CDR2 sequences are SQVTM and ANQGSEA. Written as DNA, the CDR3 is TGCAGCGTTGAGACGCAGTATTTT. This codes for CSVETQYF.

The rearrangement joins TRBV7-3 to TRBJ2-7; possibly TRBD2 for D (5 bases). The germline CDR1 and CDR2 sequences are SGHTA and FQGTGA. Deletions cut 0 bases from V and 7 bases from J, with 7 bases between. The CDR3 consists of 12 residues. CDR3 nucleotide sequence: TGTGCCAGCAGCTTAACTACGGGAGAGCAGTACTTC. It encodes CASSLTTGEQYF.

V and J are TRBV9 and TRBJ2-7; 7 bases map to TRBD1. From germline, CDR1 is SGDLS and CDR2 YYNGEE. V trimming: 3 bases; J trimming: 7 bases; junction bases outside the gene matches: 4. This CDR3 has 12 residues. CDR3 coding DNA: TGTGCCAGCAGCGCCACAGGGGTTGAGCAGTACTTC. Translating gives CASSATGVEQYF. Full variable domain (remainder filled in from reference TRBV9 and TRBJ2-7): DSGVTQTPKHLITATGQRVTLRCSPRSGDLSVYWYQQSLDQGLQFLIQYYNGEERAKGNILERFSAQQFPDLHSELNLSSLELGDSALYFCASSATGVEQYFGPGTRLTVT.

In this sample, this clonotype turned up a few times. This rearrangement joins TRBV29-1 to TRBJ1-2; D might be TRBD1 (6 bases). The CDR3 is 14 residues long. Between the trimmed V and J ends, which lost 0 bases and 4 bases, there was a span of 12 bases. CDR1 and CDR2 (germline): SQVTM, ANQGSEA. The CDR3 nucleotides read TGCAGCGTTGAAGATCGGTCGGGGGCCTATGGCTACACCTTC. This sequence encodes CSVEDRSGAYGYTF.

The CDR3, as DNA: TGTGCCAGCAGCTACGCCGGGACTAGCGGCTACGAGCAGTACTTC. Translated, it gives CASSYAGTSGYEQYF. This chain uses TRBV7-2 with TRBJ2-7; TRBD2 aligns across 11 bases. The length of the CDR3 is 15 residues. CDR1 SGHTA and CDR2 FQGNSA come from the germline V gene. V shed 4 bases and J 3 bases; nucleotides not matched to a gene: 5.

The table lists this clonotype with a few counts. CDR3 DNA: TGTGCCACCAGTCTAGCGGGAAGCTACAATGAGCAGTTCTTC. Its protein is CATSLAGSYNEQFF. V usage is TRBV24-1 and J usage is TRBJ2-1; 9 bases fit TRBD2. Trimming removed 6 bases from V and 3 bases from J; junction bases left unmatched: 2. Germline V gene lookup returns CDR1 KGHDR and CDR2 SFDVKD. The CDR3 runs 14 residues.

The chain carries TRBV7-2 and TRBJ2-2; no reliable D call. The CDR3 has 12 residues. V lost 8 bases and J lost 5, with 9 bases in between. Per the germline V gene, CDR1 is SGHTA and CDR2 is FQGNSA. Here the CDR3 DNA reads TGTGCCAGCGGGCCCCTGACCGGGGAGCTGTTTTTT. It yields the protein CASGPLTGELFF.

The sample holds a few counts of this clonotype. This rearrangement joins TRBV15 to TRBJ2-1, with TRBD1 identical over 10 bases. V dropped 1 base and J dropped 9; count of bases not matched to a gene: 9. Germline V gene sequence: CDR1 LNHNV, CDR2 YYDKDF (reference sequence). CDR3 length: 16 residues. The chain's CDR3 is CATSRVGQGVRIEQFF. In DNA, the CDR3 is TGTGCCACCAGCAGAGTAGGACAGGGGGTCCGTATTGAGCAGTTCTTC.

The gene calls are TRBV10-3 and TRBJ2-3; TRBD1 is a possible D gene (5 bases). This CDR3 region has 15 residues. The germline gives CDR1 ENHRY, CDR2 SYGVKD. V shed 3 bases and J shed 3 bases, with 13 bases lying between them. The CDR3 bases are TGTGCCATCAGTGAAGGTCAGGGAAGGACAGATACGCAGTATTTT. It specifies CAISEGQGRTDTQYF.

A single count supports this clonotype. One junction end disagrees with the germline gene, perhaps due to a read error. The V call is TRBV10-3, the J call TRBJ2-5; D gene ambiguous. Germline loops: CDR1 ENHRY, CDR2 SYGVKD. This CDR3 is built from 12 residues. CDR3 amino acids: CASSAQQETQYF. The CDR3 DNA is TGTGCCAGCAGTGCTCAGCAAGAGACCCAGTACTTC.

The CDR3 here is CASSQGRWAFF. CDR3 bases: TGTGCCAGCAGCCAAGGTCGATGGGCTTTCTTT. The J gene is TRBJ1-1, the V gene TRBV3-1; no firm D call. The V and J ends lost 1 base and 11 bases respectively, with 8 bases between them. The CDR3 is 11 residues long. The V gene's germline CDR1 is LGHDT and CDR2 YNNKEL (reference sequence).

This clonotype appeared many times. This rearrangement joins TRBV7-9 to TRBJ2-7, with TRBD2 as a possible D gene (6 bases). The CDR3 runs to 14 residues. Germline loops: CDR1 SEHNR, CDR2 FQNEAQ (reference sequence). The germline V and J ends were trimmed by 3 bases and 3 bases, with 12 bases remaining between them. CDR3 sequence (DNA): TGTGCCAGCAGCTTGACGGGAGTGGACTACGAGCAGTACTTC. It yields the protein CASSLTGVDYEQYF.

This clonotype was seen just once. The CDR3 protein is CATRKGPAANYGYTF. CDR3 nucleotide sequence: TGTGCCACCAGGAAAGGACCGGCGGCTAACTATGGCTACACCTTC. The chain carries TRBV24-1 and TRBJ1-2; D uncertain. Trimming stripped 7 bases from V and 0 bases from J, with 14 bases between. This CDR3 has 15 residues. Per germline, CDR1 KGHDR and CDR2 SFDVKD.

V is TRBV19 and J is TRBJ1-6, with D hard to call. V was cut by 1 base and J by 9 bases, with 13 bases left in between. The CDR3 sequence is 15 residues long. Germline V gene sequence: CDR1 LNHDA, CDR2 SQIVND (reference sequence). The CDR3 spells CASSIVREGASPLHF. The CDR3 coding sequence is TGTGCCAGTAGTATAGTCCGGGAGGGAGCTTCACCCCTCCACTTT.

This clonotype appeared many times. The chain links TRBV19 to TRBJ1-5; D not resolved. V lost 4 bases to trimming and J lost 4 bases, with 14 bases between them. The CDR3 has 15 amino acids. Germline values: CDR1 LNHDA, CDR2 SQIVND (reference sequence). The CDR3 DNA sequence: TGTGCCAGTAGTAGTCCCCTCCGAGGGAATCAGCCCCAGCATTTT. This encodes CASSSPLRGNQPQHF.

This clonotype was recorded many times. This chain connects TRBV7-9 to TRBJ2-7; 14 bases are a match to TRBD2. The CDR3 contains 16 residues. V lost 3 bases and J lost 0; bases outside the gene matches: 1. Germline V CDR1 and CDR2: SEHNR, FQNEAQ (reference sequence). DNA of the CDR3: TGTGCCAGCAGCTTCGGGACTAGCGGGAGCTCCTACGAGCAGTACTTC. It encodes CASSFGTSGSSYEQYF.

The chain carries TRBV2 and TRBJ2-3; 12 bases align to TRBD2. CDR1 is SNHLY, CDR2 FYNNEI, per germline. The CDR3 runs 14 residues. With V trimmed by 8 bases and J by 4 bases, 4 bases remained unmatched. The CDR3 here is CASGRLAGADTQYF. Written as DNA, the CDR3 is TGTGCCAGCGGAAGACTAGCGGGAGCAGATACGCAGTATTTT.

The chain uses TRBV29-1 and TRBJ2-2; possibly TRBD2 for D (5 bases). CDR3 length equals 13 residues. With 4 bases removed from V and 1 base from J, the gap between germline ends came to 7 bases. Germline V gene sequence: CDR1 SQVTM, CDR2 ANQGSEA. This chain's CDR3 is CSVVGENTGELFF. DNA for the CDR3: TGCAGCGTTGTCGGGGAGAACACCGGGGAGCTGTTTTTT.

This clonotype is a singleton in its sample. In DNA form, the CDR3 reads TGTGCCACCAGTGACCGACGGGAAAGCACAGATACGCAGTATTTT. Its protein product is CATSDRRESTDTQYF. The chain links TRBV24-1 to TRBJ2-3; a weak D match, TRBD2 (5 bases). Trimming pared 4 bases from V and 0 bases from J, leaving 10 bases between. From germline, CDR1 is KGHDR and CDR2 SFDVKD. This CDR3 is built from 15 residues.

The chain combines TRBV7-3 with TRBJ2-2; D gene uncertain. Trimming stripped 2 bases from V and 6 bases from J, with 7 bases between. This CDR3 is built from 13 residues. Germline V gene data show CDR1 as SGHTA and CDR2 as FQGTGA. The CDR3 here is CASSLGVAGELFF. For the CDR3, the DNA is TGTGCCAGCAGCTTAGGAGTGGCCGGGGAGCTGTTTTTT.